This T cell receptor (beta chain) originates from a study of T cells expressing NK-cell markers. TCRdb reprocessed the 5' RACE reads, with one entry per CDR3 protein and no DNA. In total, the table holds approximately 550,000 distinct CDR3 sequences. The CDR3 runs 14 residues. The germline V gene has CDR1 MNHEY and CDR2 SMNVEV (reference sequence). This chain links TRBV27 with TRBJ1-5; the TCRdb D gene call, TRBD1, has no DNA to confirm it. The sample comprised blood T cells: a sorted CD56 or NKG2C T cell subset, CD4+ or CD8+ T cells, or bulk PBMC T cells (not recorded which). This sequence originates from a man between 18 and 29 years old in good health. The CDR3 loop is CASSPRTGSQPQHF.